Below, 21 T cell receptor beta chains from the same sample are listed, as sequenced in a study of OX40 agonist ivuxolimab in advanced cancers. Clones were read by immunoSEQ multiplex PCR, and TCRdb kept only the in-frame ones, dropping some. The table has tens of thousands of clones, approximately 94% seen once; the top ten hold about 2.6%. Material: CD4+ or CD8+ T cells sorted from blood, obtained in a trial of the OX40 agonist ivuxolimab. Receptors were obtained from an adult with an advanced solid tumor such as melanoma, head and neck, liver or kidney cancer.

V is TRBV7-8 and J is TRBJ2-5, with D possibly being TRBD2 (5 bases). The CDR3 runs 14 residues. Trimming took off 5 bases at V and 3 bases at J, with 13 bases between the two ends. Germline CDR1 reads SGHVS; CDR2 reads FQNEAQ. The chain's CDR3 is CASSLRSREETQYF. As DNA, the CDR3 is TGTGCCAGCAGCCTCCGCTCGAGGGAAGAGACCCAGTACTTC.

This chain connects TRBV10-2 to TRBJ2-5; TRBD2 is a possible D gene (6 bases). V lost 8 bases, J lost 0 bases, and 7 bases lay in between. The V gene's germline CDR1 is WSHSY and CDR2 SAAADI. This CDR3 has 12 residues. The CDR3 spells CASRDYQETQYF. The CDR3 coding sequence is TGCGCCAGCCGGGACTACCAAGAGACCCAGTACTTC.

This chain connects TRBV29-1 to TRBJ1-2; tentatively, D is TRBD1 (6 bases). Trimming shortened V by 6 bases and J by 2 bases, and 13 bases separated the two germline ends. This CDR3 has 13 amino acids. CDR1 and CDR2 from the germline V gene are SQVTM and ANQGSEA. The CDR3 coding sequence is TGCAGCGTCCCCCGGGACACAAACTATGGCTACACCTTC. This encodes CSVPRDTNYGYTF.

This chain joins TRBV4-3 and TRBJ2-5, with a tentative D call TRBD2 (7 bases). Per germline, CDR1 LGHNA and CDR2 YSLEER. This CDR3 has 15 residues. V was trimmed by 1 base and J by 4 bases, leaving 13 bases between them. The CDR3 region is CASSQVDGGLETQYF. In DNA form, the CDR3 reads TGCGCCAGCAGCCAAGTGGACGGGGGGCTAGAGACCCAGTACTTC.

This clone was recorded only once. The rearrangement joins TRBV9 to TRBJ2-7; D may be TRBD1 or TRBD2 (5 bases each). Germline V gene lookup returns CDR1 SGDLS and CDR2 YYNGEE. Trimming took off 0 bases at V and 0 bases at J, with 10 bases between the two ends. CDR3 length equals 15 residues. The CDR3: CASSVGGTGSYEQYF. The CDR3 nucleotides read TGTGCCAGCAGCGTAGGAGGGACGGGCTCCTACGAGCAGTACTTC.

For the CDR3, the DNA is TGTGCCAGCAGCCGGACAGGGAGCTCCTACAATGAGCAGTTCTTC. It yields the protein CASSRTGSSYNEQFF. The chain uses TRBV28 and TRBJ2-1; the match to TRBD1 covers 8 bases. J gave up 0 bases and V 6 bases, and 4 bases lay outside the gene matches. The CDR3 consists of 15 residues. From germline, CDR1 is MDHEN and CDR2 SYDVKM.

The chain joins TRBV9 to TRBJ2-7; a weak D match, TRBD1 (5 bases). The V end lost 3 bases, the J end lost 3 bases, and 13 bases lay between the germline ends. The germline gives CDR1 SGDLS, CDR2 YYNGEE. This CDR3 contains 14 residues. CDR3 sequence (DNA): TGTGCCAGCAGCGGAGGTGACAGAAACTACGAGCAGTACTTC. As protein: CASSGGDRNYEQYF.

The V and J genes are TRBV28 and TRBJ1-2; D is possibly TRBD1 (5 bases). The germline gives CDR1 MDHEN, CDR2 SYDVKM. The germline V and J ends were trimmed by 2 bases and 8 bases, with 9 bases remaining between them. The CDR3 loop spans 12 amino acids. The CDR3 protein is CASSLGAEGYTF. The CDR3 DNA sequence: TGTGCCAGCAGTTTAGGGGCGGAAGGCTACACCTTC.

V gene TRBV10-2 combines with J gene TRBJ2-1; perhaps D is TRBD1 or TRBD2 (5 bases each). Trimming stripped 0 bases from V and 3 bases from J, with 6 bases between. CDR1 WSHSY and CDR2 SAAADI come from the germline V gene. This CDR3 contains 14 residues. The CDR3 spells CASSESGDYNEQFF. The CDR3 DNA sequence: TGCGCCAGCAGTGAGTCGGGGGACTACAATGAGCAGTTCTTC.

The V gene is TRBV5-4, the J gene TRBJ1-2; D is unclear. Germline V gene sequence: CDR1 SGHNT, CDR2 YYREEE (reference sequence). V was shortened by 2 bases and J by 6 bases, with 11 bases between the two germline ends. This CDR3 contains 13 residues. The CDR3 nucleotides read TGTGCCAGCAGCTTCCCCGGCAGCCATGGCTACACCTTC. It translates to CASSFPGSHGYTF.

The genes are TRBV13 and TRBJ2-3; TRBD2 matches 12 bases. There are 19 residues in the CDR3. Germline V gene sequence: CDR1 PRHDT, CDR2 FYEKMQ (reference sequence). J gave up 4 bases and V 5 bases, and 16 bases lay outside the gene matches. CDR3 coding DNA: TGTGCCAGCAGCACCCGGAATCTGCTAGCGGGAGGGAGCCCAGATACGCAGTATTTT. It translates to CASSTRNLLAGGSPDTQYF.

This chain uses TRBV19 with TRBJ1-2, with D tentatively TRBD1 (6 bases). V was trimmed by 7 bases and J by 0 bases, leaving 12 bases between them. This CDR3 comprises 14 residues. Germline CDR1 reads LNHDA; CDR2 reads SQIVND (reference sequence). CDR3 bases: TGTGCCAGTATGCCGACAGGACCTAACTATGGCTACACCTTC. Amino acids: CASMPTGPNYGYTF.

This clone was seen just once. V and J are TRBV11-2 and TRBJ1-2; D perhaps matches TRBD1 (6 bases). With 5 bases removed from V and 7 bases from J, the gap between germline ends came to 11 bases. This CDR3 spans 12 amino acids. Per the germline V gene, CDR1 is SGHAT and CDR2 is FQNNGV. The CDR3 region has the DNA TGTGCCAGCAGCCGATGGGACATTGGCTACACCTTC. Its translation is CASSRWDIGYTF.

This sequence joins TRBV6-4 and TRBJ2-7; possibly TRBD1 for D (6 bases). The CDR3 sequence is 18 residues long. Trimming pared 3 bases from V and 3 bases from J, leaving 24 bases between. The germline gives CDR1 MRHNA, CDR2 SNTAGT. CDR3: CASSENRDRVEPFYEQYF. The CDR3 DNA reads TGTGCCAGCAGTGAGAACAGGGACCGAGTCGAACCCTTCTACGAGCAGTACTTC.

The V call is TRBV18, the J call TRBJ2-2; no definite D call. The CDR3 is 15 amino acids. Trimming pared 0 bases from V and 0 bases from J, leaving 5 bases between. Per germline, CDR1 KGHSH and CDR2 LQKENI. The CDR3 loop is CASSPPGTNTGELFF. Here the CDR3 DNA reads TGTGCCAGCTCACCACCGGGGACGAACACCGGGGAGCTGTTTTTT. The whole variable domain, remainder taken from reference TRBV18 and TRBJ2-2, is NAGVMQNPRHLVRRRGQEARLRCSPMKGHSHVYWYRQLPEEGLKFMVYLQKENIIDESGMPKERFSAEFPKEGPSILRIQQVVRGDSAAYFCASSPPGTNTGELFFGEGSRLTVL.

The V and J genes are TRBV7-8 and TRBJ2-7; the match to TRBD2 covers 8 bases. Trimming removed 5 bases from V and 0 bases from J; junction bases left unmatched: 3. The length of the CDR3 is 14 residues. Per the germline V gene, CDR1 is SGHVS and CDR2 is FQNEAQ. The CDR3 loop is CASSPGTSSYEQYF. The CDR3 coding sequence is TGTGCCAGCAGCCCCGGGACTAGCTCCTACGAGCAGTACTTC.

This sequence joins TRBV27 and TRBJ2-1; 11 bases agree with TRBD2. The CDR3 spans 16 residues. Germline V gene sequence: CDR1 MNHEY, CDR2 SMNVEV (reference sequence). The V and J ends lost 5 bases and 8 bases, in that order; junction bases with no gene match: 11. CDR3 protein: CASSPRVAGGPYEQFF. In nucleotides, the CDR3 is TGTGCCAGCAGTCCAAGGGTAGCGGGAGGGCCGTATGAGCAGTTCTTC.

The CDR3 sequence: CASSLDSGAKNIQYF. For the CDR3, the DNA is TGTGCCAGCAGCTTAGACTCGGGAGCCAAAAACATTCAGTACTTC. V and J are TRBV11-2 and TRBJ2-4; no clear D gene. V was shortened by 0 bases and J by 0 bases, with 6 bases between the two germline ends. The CDR3 contains 15 residues. Germline-derived CDR1 and CDR2 are SGHAT and FQNNGV.

The DNA for the CDR3 is TGCGCCAGCAGCCAAGGACACCTTTCCTACAATGAGCAGTTCTTC. Its protein is CASSQGHLSYNEQFF. The chain joins TRBV4-3 to TRBJ2-1, with D uncertain. CDR3 size: 15 residues. The germline V gene has CDR1 LGHNA and CDR2 YSLEER. V shed 1 base and J shed 1 base, with 8 bases lying between them.

The chain couples TRBV7-2 to TRBJ1-2; 10 bases fit TRBD1. Trimming removed 4 bases from V and 1 base from J; junction bases left unmatched: 12. Germline V gene sequence: CDR1 SGHTA, CDR2 FQGNSA. The length of the CDR3 is 18 residues. The CDR3 DNA is TGTGCCAGCAGCTCCGGGACAGGGGACCTCGGGGGTAACTATGGCTACACCTTC. This codes for CASSSGTGDLGGNYGYTF.

The chain recombines TRBV21-1 with TRBJ2-7; the table calls TRBD2, which could not be checked here. TRBV21-1 counts as a pseudogene. The CDR3 contains 16 residues. CDR3 nucleotide sequence: TGTGCCAGCAGCGAGGAGACTAGCGGGAAGGCCTACGAGCAGTACTTC. Translating gives CASSEETSGKAYEQYF.